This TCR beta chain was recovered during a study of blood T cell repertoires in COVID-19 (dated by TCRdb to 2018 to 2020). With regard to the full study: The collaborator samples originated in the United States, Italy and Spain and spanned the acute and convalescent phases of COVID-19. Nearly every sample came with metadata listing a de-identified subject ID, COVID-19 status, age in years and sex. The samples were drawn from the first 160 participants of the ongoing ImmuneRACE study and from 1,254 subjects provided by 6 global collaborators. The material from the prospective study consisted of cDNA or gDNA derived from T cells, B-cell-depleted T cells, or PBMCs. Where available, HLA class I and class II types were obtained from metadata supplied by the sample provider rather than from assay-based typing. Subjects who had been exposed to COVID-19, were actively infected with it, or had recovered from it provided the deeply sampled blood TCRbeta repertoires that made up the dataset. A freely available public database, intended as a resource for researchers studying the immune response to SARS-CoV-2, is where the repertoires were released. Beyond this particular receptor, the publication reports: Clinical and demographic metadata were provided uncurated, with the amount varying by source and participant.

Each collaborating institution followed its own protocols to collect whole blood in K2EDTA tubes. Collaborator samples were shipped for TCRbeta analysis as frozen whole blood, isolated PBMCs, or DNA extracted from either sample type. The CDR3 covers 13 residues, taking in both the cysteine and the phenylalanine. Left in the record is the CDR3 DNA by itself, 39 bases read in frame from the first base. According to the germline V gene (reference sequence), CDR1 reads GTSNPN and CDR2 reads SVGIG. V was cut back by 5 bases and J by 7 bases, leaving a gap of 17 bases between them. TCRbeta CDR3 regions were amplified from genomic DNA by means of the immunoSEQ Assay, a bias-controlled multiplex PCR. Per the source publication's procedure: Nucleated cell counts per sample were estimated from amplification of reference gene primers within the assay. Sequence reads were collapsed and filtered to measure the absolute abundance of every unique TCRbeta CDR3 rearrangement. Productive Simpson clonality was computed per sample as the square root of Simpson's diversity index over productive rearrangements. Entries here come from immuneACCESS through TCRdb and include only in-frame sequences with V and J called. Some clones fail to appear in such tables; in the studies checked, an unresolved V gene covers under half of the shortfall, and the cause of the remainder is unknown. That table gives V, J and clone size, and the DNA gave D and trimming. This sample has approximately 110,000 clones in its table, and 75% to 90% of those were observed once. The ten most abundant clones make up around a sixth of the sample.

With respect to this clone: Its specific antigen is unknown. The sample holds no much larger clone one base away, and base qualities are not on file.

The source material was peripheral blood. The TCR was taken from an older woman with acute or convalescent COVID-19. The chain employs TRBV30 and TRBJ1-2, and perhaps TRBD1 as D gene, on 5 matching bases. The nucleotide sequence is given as TGTGCCTGGGCCCTCGGCAGGGAGGGTGGCTACACCTTC. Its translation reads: CAWALGREGGYTF.